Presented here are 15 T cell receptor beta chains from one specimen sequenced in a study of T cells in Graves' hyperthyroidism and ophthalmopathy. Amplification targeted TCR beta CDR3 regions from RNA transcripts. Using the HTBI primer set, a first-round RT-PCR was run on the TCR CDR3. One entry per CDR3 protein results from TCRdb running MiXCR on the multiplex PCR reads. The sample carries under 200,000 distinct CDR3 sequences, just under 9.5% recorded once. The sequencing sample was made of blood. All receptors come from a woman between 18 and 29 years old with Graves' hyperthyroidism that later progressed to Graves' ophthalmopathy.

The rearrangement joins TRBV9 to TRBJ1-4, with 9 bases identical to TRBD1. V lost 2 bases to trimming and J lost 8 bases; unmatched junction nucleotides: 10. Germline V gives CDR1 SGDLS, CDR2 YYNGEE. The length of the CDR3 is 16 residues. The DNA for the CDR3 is TGTGCCAGCAGCGTCGATTCGACAGGGGGGCGGGAAAAACTGTTTTTT. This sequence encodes CASSVDSTGGREKLFF.

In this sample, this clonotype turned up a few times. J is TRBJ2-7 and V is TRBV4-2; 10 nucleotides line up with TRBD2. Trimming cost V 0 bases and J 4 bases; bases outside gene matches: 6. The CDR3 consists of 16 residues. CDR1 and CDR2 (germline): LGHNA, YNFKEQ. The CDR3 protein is CASSQEGTSAVYEQYF. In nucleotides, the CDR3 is TGTGCCAGCAGCCAAGAAGGGACTAGCGCCGTGTACGAGCAGTACTTC.

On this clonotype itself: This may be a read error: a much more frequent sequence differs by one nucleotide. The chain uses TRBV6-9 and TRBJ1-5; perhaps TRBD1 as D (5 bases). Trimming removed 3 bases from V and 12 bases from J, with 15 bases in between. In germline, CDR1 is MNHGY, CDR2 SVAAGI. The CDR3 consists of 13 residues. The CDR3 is CASSYAQGSVQHF. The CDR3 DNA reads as TGTGCCAGCAGTTACGCCCAGGGTTCCGTCCAGCATTTT.

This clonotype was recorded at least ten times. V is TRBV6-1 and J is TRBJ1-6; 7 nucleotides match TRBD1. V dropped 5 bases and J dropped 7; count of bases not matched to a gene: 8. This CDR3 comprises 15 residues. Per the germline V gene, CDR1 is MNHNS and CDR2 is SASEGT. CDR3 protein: CASSPGGRFNSPLHF. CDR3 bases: TGTGCCAGCAGTCCAGGGGGGCGATTCAATTCACCCCTCCACTTT.

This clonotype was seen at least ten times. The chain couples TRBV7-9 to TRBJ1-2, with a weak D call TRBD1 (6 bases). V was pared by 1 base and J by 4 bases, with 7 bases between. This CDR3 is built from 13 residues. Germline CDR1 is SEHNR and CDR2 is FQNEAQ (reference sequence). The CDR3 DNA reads TGTGCCAGCAGCTTAGGGGACATCTATGGCTACACCTTC. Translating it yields CASSLGDIYGYTF.

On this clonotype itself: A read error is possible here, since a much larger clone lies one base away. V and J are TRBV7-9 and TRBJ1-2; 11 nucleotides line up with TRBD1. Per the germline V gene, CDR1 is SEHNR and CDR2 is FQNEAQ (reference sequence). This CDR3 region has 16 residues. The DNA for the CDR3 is TGTGCCAGCAGCTTAGGTGGGACAGGGGGATACTATGGCTACGCCTTC. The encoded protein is CASSLGGTGGYYGYAF.

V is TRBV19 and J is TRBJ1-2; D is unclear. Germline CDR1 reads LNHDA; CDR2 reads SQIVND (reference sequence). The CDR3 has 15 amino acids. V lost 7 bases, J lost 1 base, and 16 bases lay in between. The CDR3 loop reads CASILNPGINYGYTF. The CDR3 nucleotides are TGTGCCAGTATCCTCAACCCGGGCATTAACTATGGCTACACCTTC.

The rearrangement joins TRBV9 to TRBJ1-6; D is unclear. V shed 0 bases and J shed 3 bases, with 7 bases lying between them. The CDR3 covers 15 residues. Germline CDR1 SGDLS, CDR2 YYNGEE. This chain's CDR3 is CASSVGVSYNSPLHF. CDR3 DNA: TGTGCCAGCAGCGTAGGGGTTAGCTATAATTCACCCCTCCACTTT.

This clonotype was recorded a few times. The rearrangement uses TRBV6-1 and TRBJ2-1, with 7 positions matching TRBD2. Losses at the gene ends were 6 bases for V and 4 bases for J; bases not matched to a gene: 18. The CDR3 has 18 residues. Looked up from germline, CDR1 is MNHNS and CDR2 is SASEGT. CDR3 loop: CASSLGLGRPLPYNEQFF. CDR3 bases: TGTGCCAGCAGCCTCGGACTAGGACGGCCCCTCCCGTACAATGAGCAGTTCTTC.

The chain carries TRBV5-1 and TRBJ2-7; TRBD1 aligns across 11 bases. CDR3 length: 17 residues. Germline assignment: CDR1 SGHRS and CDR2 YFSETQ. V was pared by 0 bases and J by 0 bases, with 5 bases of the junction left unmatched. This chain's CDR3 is CASSLALGQGVSYEQYF. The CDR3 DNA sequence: TGCGCCAGCAGCTTGGCCCTGGGACAGGGGGTCTCCTACGAGCAGTACTTC.

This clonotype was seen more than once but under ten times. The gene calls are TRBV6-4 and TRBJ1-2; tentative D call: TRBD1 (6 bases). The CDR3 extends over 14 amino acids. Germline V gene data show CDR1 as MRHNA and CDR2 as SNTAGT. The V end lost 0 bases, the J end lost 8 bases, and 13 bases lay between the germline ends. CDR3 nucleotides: TGTGCCAGCAGTGACTCGTGGGGGGCGCCAGGCTACACCTTC. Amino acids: CASSDSWGAPGYTF.

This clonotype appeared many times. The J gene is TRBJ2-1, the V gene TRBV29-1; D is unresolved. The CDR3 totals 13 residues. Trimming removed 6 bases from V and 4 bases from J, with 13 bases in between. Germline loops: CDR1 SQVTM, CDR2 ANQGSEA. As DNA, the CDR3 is TGCAGCGTGGTCAGGCAAGGATACAATGAGCAGTTCTTC. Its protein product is CSVVRQGYNEQFF.

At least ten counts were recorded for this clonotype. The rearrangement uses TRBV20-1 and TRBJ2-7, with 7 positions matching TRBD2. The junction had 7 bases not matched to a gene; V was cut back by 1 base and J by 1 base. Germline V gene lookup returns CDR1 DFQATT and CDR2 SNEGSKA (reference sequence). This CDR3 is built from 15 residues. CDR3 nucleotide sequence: TGCAGTGCTAGAGTAGGCGGGAGTCGATCCTACGAGCAGTACTTC. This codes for CSARVGGSRSYEQYF.

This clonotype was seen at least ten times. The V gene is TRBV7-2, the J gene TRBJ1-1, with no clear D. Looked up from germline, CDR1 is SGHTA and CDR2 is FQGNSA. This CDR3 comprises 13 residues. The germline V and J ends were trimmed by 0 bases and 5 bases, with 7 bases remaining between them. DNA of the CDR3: TGTGCCAGCAGCTTAGCGCTAAAAACTGAAGCTTTCTTT. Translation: CASSLALKTEAFF. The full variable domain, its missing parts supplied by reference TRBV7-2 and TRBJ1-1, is GAGVSQSPSNKVTEKGKDVELRCDPISGHTALYWYRQSLGQGLEFLIYFQGNSAPDKSGLPSDRFSAERTGGSVSTLTIQRTQQEDSAVYLCASSLALKTEAFFGQGTRLTVV.

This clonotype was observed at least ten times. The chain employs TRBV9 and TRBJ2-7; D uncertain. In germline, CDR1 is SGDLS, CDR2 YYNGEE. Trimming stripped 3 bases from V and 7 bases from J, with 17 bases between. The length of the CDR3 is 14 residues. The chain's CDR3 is CASSAELVGAEQYF. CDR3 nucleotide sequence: TGTGCCAGCAGCGCAGAATTAGTGGGTGCGGAGCAGTACTTC.